One sample yielded the 30 T cell receptor beta chains listed below, sequenced in a study of shared clonotypes between healthy human individuals. Only CD45RO-negative cells positively selected for CCR7 counted as naive CD8 cells, so terminally differentiated effector memory CD45RA+ cells were excluded. TCRdb's table, derived via immunoSEQ multiplex PCR, lists solely in-frame clones and lacks some. The sample holds a few hundred thousand clones; around 95% are singletons and the top ten take roughly 0.1%. Input material: naive CD8+ T cells sorted from blood. The receptors derive from a woman in her twenties or thirties in good health.

The chain has TRBV5-6 and TRBJ2-7, with a tentative D call TRBD1 (6 bases). The CDR3 runs 16 residues. The germline V gene has CDR1 SGHDT and CDR2 YYEEEE. V lost 3 bases and J lost 1, with 17 bases in between. For the CDR3, the DNA is TGTGCCAGCAGCTCCCTTCTGGGGGCAGGGTCCTACGAGCAGTACTTC. It encodes CASSSLLGAGSYEQYF.

V is TRBV27 and J is TRBJ2-7; possible D gene TRBD1, 6 bases. This CDR3 spans 16 amino acids. The germline V gene encodes CDR1 MNHEY and CDR2 SMNVEV (reference sequence). V shed 1 base and J shed 0 bases, with 13 bases lying between them. In DNA form, the CDR3 reads TGTGCCAGCAGTTTATTGGGCAGGGGTCGCTCCTACGAGCAGTACTTC. Protein sequence: CASSLLGRGRSYEQYF.

The chain employs TRBV5-1 and TRBJ2-5; 7 positions match TRBD2. Trimming took 2 bases from V and 5 from J; bases not matched to a gene: 3. The CDR3 runs 13 residues. Germline assignment: CDR1 SGHRS and CDR2 YFSETQ. For the CDR3, the DNA is TGCGCCAGCAGCTTAGGGCGGGAGGAGACCCAGTACTTC. Residues: CASSLGREETQYF.

V is TRBV19 and J is TRBJ2-7, with D tentatively TRBD1 or TRBD2 (6 bases each). This CDR3 contains 14 residues. V was pared by 5 bases and J by 3 bases, with 14 bases between. Looked up from germline, CDR1 is LNHDA and CDR2 is SQIVND (reference sequence). The CDR3 loop reads CASSPGAMGYEQYF. For the CDR3, the DNA is TGTGCCAGTAGTCCGGGGGCGATGGGCTACGAGCAGTACTTC.

The chain couples TRBV9 to TRBJ2-1, with TRBD2 matching 7 bases. V shed 3 bases and J 8 bases; nucleotides not matched to a gene: 11. Germline assignment: CDR1 SGDLS and CDR2 YYNGEE. The CDR3 contains 15 residues. In DNA form, the CDR3 reads TGTGCCAGCAGCGCCTCCGGCGGGAGTAAGCATGAGCAGTTCTTC. Residues: CASSASGGSKHEQFF.

This clone appeared once. The rearrangement joins TRBV28 to TRBJ2-5; no clear D. The J call may be faulty, since TRBJ2-7 better matches the DNA end. There are 11 residues in the CDR3. The germline V gene encodes CDR1 MDHEN and CDR2 SYDVKM. CDR3 sequence (DNA): TGTGCCAGCAGTTACAACTACGAGCAGTACTTC. Amino acids: CASSYNYEQYF.

V usage is TRBV19 and J usage is TRBJ2-2, with D unclear. There are 11 residues in the CDR3. Germline V gene lookup returns CDR1 LNHDA and CDR2 SQIVND (reference sequence). The V end lost 5 bases, the J end lost 7 bases, and 5 bases lay between the germline ends. CDR3 protein: CASSEIGELFF. In DNA form, the CDR3 reads TGTGCCAGTAGTGAAATCGGGGAGCTGTTTTTT.

The V call is TRBV10-2, the J call TRBJ1-1, with D possibly matching TRBD1 (5 bases). CDR1 and CDR2 from the germline V gene are WSHSY and SAAADI. V shed 0 bases and J shed 5 bases, with 16 bases lying between them. This CDR3 is built from 16 residues. CDR3 region: CASSESLPSRGTEAFF. The CDR3 region has the DNA TGCGCCAGCAGTGAGTCGTTGCCCTCAAGGGGAACTGAAGCTTTCTTT.

This chain joins TRBV11-2 and TRBJ2-5, with D perhaps TRBD1 or TRBD2 (5 bases each). The J call is doubtful: the DNA matches TRBJ2-7 better. Germline lookup yields CDR1 SGHAT and CDR2 FQNNGV. CDR3 length: 15 amino acids. In nucleotides, the CDR3 is TGTGCCAGCAGCCCCCGGTGGGGGACCCCGTACGAGCAGTACTTC. This gives the protein CASSPRWGTPYEQYF.

The chain's CDR3 is CASSANEGGYEQYF. DNA for the CDR3: TGTGCCAGCAGCGCAAACGAGGGAGGGTACGAGCAGTACTTC. This chain uses TRBV13 with TRBJ2-7; 7 positions agree with TRBD2. The CDR3 extends over 14 amino acids. Germline CDR1 is PRHDT and CDR2 is FYEKMQ (reference sequence). V gave up 5 bases and J gave up 4 bases; unmatched junction bases: 8. Full variable domain (remainder filled in from reference TRBV13 and TRBJ2-7): AAGVIQSPRHLIKEKRETATLKCYPIPRHDTVYWYQQGPGQDPQFLISFYEKMQSDKGSIPDRFSAQQFSDYHSELNMSSLELGDSALYFCASSANEGGYEQYFGPGTRLTVT.

V and J are TRBV7-3 and TRBJ2-7; D is unclear. CDR1 and CDR2 (germline): SGHTA, FQGTGA. The CDR3 totals 13 residues. Trimming left V 2 bases short and J 5 bases short, with 10 bases between. This CDR3 is CASSLLVGNEQYF. The CDR3 nucleotides read TGTGCCAGCAGCTTACTCGTGGGGAACGAGCAGTACTTC.

The chain recombines TRBV7-6 with TRBJ2-7; the D gene is possibly TRBD1 (6 bases). The ends were cut back, 5 bases at V and 0 bases at J, with 11 bases in the middle. CDR1 and CDR2 from the germline V gene are SGHVS and FNYEAQ. CDR3 size: 14 residues. In DNA form, the CDR3 reads TGTGCCAGCAGCACAGGGTTTCGCTCCTACGAGCAGTACTTC. It encodes CASSTGFRSYEQYF.

This rearrangement joins TRBV6-5 to TRBJ2-3; TRBD1 aligns across 8 bases. This CDR3 contains 15 residues. Germline CDR1 reads MNHEY; CDR2 reads SVGAGI. The V gene end was trimmed by 4 bases and the J gene end by 6 bases; junction bases not matched to a gene: 9. The CDR3 DNA reads TGTGCCAGCAGTTCCCTACAGGGGGAGGTTGATACGCAGTATTTT. Its translation: CASSSLQGEVDTQYF.

The genes are TRBV13 and TRBJ2-7, with D possibly being TRBD1 or TRBD2 (5 bases each). This CDR3 region has 15 residues. Germline V lookup: CDR1 PRHDT, CDR2 FYEKMQ (reference sequence). Trimming pared 2 bases from V and 6 bases from J, leaving 17 bases between. CDR3 amino acids: CASSLFIGDRGEQYF. The DNA for the CDR3 is TGTGCCAGCAGCTTATTTATCGGGGACCGGGGCGAGCAGTACTTC.

The J gene is TRBJ2-5, the V gene TRBV29-1; D is ambiguous. The last part of the DNA fits TRBJ2-7 better; the J call may be wrong. This CDR3 region has 12 residues. From germline, CDR1 is SQVTM and CDR2 ANQGSEA. CDR3 DNA sequence: TGCAGCGTTGTAAGAGGCTCCTACGAGCAGTACTTC. Amino acids: CSVVRGSYEQYF.

The chain is built from TRBV27 and TRBJ2-7, with TRBD2 as a possible D gene (6 bases). The CDR3 totals 14 residues. CDR1 MNHEY and CDR2 SMNVEV come from the germline V gene (reference sequence). The ends were cut back, 7 bases at V and 7 bases at J, with 20 bases in the middle. In nucleotides, the CDR3 is TGTGCCAGCACCAACAACCGGGACTCCACGGAGCAGTACTTC. Its protein is CASTNNRDSTEQYF.

This sequence joins TRBV9 and TRBJ2-7, with D possibly being TRBD1 (5 bases). This CDR3 is built from 13 residues. Germline assignment: CDR1 SGDLS and CDR2 YYNGEE. Trimming removed 0 bases from V and 5 bases from J, with 9 bases in between. The CDR3 DNA is TGTGCCAGCAGCGTAGTAGGGGCAGACGAGCAGTACTTC. Amino acids: CASSVVGADEQYF.

The V call is TRBV5-6, the J call TRBJ2-7; 7 bases are a match to TRBD2. The CDR3 length is 14 residues. Looked up from germline, CDR1 is SGHDT and CDR2 is YYEEEE. V dropped 6 bases and J dropped 0; count of bases not matched to a gene: 6. This CDR3 reads CASNPGGFSYEQYF. As DNA, the CDR3 is TGTGCCAGCAACCCCGGGGGGTTCTCCTACGAGCAGTACTTC.

This sequence joins TRBV4-2 and TRBJ2-1; the D gene could be TRBD1 or TRBD2 (6 bases each). This CDR3 is 16 amino acids long. CDR1 and CDR2 from the germline V gene are LGHNA and YNFKEQ. The germline V and J ends were trimmed by 0 bases and 10 bases, with 19 bases remaining between them. Here the CDR3 reads CASSQEAGGAGKEQFF. The CDR3 DNA reads as TGTGCCAGCAGCCAAGAGGCCGGGGGCGCCGGAAAAGAGCAGTTCTTC.

The chain is built from TRBV10-3 and TRBJ1-3; D gene ambiguous. The ends were cut back, 6 bases at V and 0 bases at J, with 18 bases in the middle. The CDR3 loop spans 17 amino acids. Germline loops: CDR1 ENHRY, CDR2 SYGVKD. CDR3 coding DNA: TGTGCCATCAGGGAGGGAGGGATAAGCTTCTCTGGAAACACCATATATTTT. Its protein product is CAIREGGISFSGNTIYF.

V gene TRBV7-8 combines with J gene TRBJ2-7; 9 bases line up with TRBD2. The CDR3 spans 15 residues. Germline V lookup: CDR1 SGHVS, CDR2 FQNEAQ. V shed 1 base and J 5 bases; nucleotides not matched to a gene: 6. The CDR3 bases are TGTGCCAGCAGCTTAGAAGCGGGAGGATTGAACGAGCAGTACTTC. This gives the protein CASSLEAGGLNEQYF.

The genes are TRBV9 and TRBJ1-1; D is undetermined. CDR1 is SGDLS, CDR2 YYNGEE, per germline. The V gene lost 0 bases and the J gene lost 4 bases, with 13 bases spanning the gap. The CDR3 extends over 15 amino acids. The CDR3 reads CASSVGGRAGTEAFF. The CDR3 nucleotides read TGTGCCAGCAGCGTAGGCGGGAGAGCAGGCACTGAAGCTTTCTTT. The variable domain in full, completed from reference TRBV9 and TRBJ1-1, reads DSGVTQTPKHLITATGQRVTLRCSPRSGDLSVYWYQQSLDQGLQFLIQYYNGEERAKGNILERFSAQQFPDLHSELNLSSLELGDSALYFCASSVGGRAGTEAFFGQGTRLTVV.

The chain uses TRBV19 and TRBJ1-2; TRBD1 matches 7 bases. V shed 3 bases, J shed 4 bases, and the junction held 2 bases outside the gene matches. Germline-derived CDR1 and CDR2 are LNHDA and SQIVND (reference sequence). The CDR3 runs 13 residues. Here the CDR3 reads CASSIWDSYGYTF. The CDR3 DNA follows: TGTGCCAGTAGTATTTGGGACAGCTATGGCTACACCTTC.

Of note for this clone: Other DNA sequences in this specimen translate into the identical CDR3. The chain uses TRBV19 and TRBJ1-1; the D is unclear. Germline V gene lookup returns CDR1 LNHDA and CDR2 SQIVND (reference sequence). V lost 5 bases, J lost 0 bases, and 7 bases lay in between. CDR3 length: 13 residues. The CDR3 DNA follows: TGTGCCAGTAGTCCAACATTGAACACTGAAGCTTTCTTT. This sequence encodes CASSPTLNTEAFF.

This rearrangement joins TRBV5-4 to TRBJ1-5; TRBD1 might be the D (5 bases). Germline V gene data show CDR1 as SGHNT and CDR2 as YYREEE (reference sequence). This CDR3 has 14 residues. V lost 1 base, J lost 2 bases, and 7 bases lay in between. CDR3 nucleotide sequence: TGTGCCAGCAGCTTGATGGGGGGCAATCAGCCCCAGCATTTT. It encodes CASSLMGGNQPQHF.

Details on this clone: Other DNA sequences from this sample encode an identical CDR3 as well. The chain has TRBV9 and TRBJ2-1; D gene unclear. V lost 0 bases to trimming and J lost 8 bases, with 3 bases between them. The CDR3 loop spans 11 amino acids. CDR1 SGDLS and CDR2 YYNGEE come from the germline V gene. This CDR3 reads CASSVGHEQFF. The CDR3 DNA is TGTGCCAGCAGCGTAGGACATGAGCAGTTCTTC.

This clone occurred a few times. The chain employs TRBV5-1 and TRBJ2-7, with 11 bases aligning to TRBD2. This CDR3 is 15 amino acids long. The trim removed 3 bases at V and 3 bases at J, leaving 5 bases unmatched. CDR1 SGHRS and CDR2 YFSETQ come from the germline V gene. As DNA, the CDR3 is TGCGCCAGCAGCTCGGGACTAGCGGCGATCTACGAGCAGTACTTC. Translating gives CASSSGLAAIYEQYF. Combining the CDR3 with reference TRBV5-1 and TRBJ2-7 gives the whole variable domain KAGVTQTPRYLIKTRGQQVTLSCSPISGHRSVSWYQQTPGQGLQFLFEYFSETQRNKGNFPGRFSGRQFSNSRSEMNVSTLELGDSALYLCASSSGLAAIYEQYFGPGTRLTVT.

The chain uses TRBV6-1 and TRBJ2-7; no reliable D call. Germline V gene lookup returns CDR1 MNHNS and CDR2 SASEGT. The CDR3 length is 13 residues. The ends were cut back, 5 bases at V and 3 bases at J, with 11 bases in the middle. CDR3 nucleotide sequence: TGTGCCAGCAGTCCAAATCGCAACTACGAGCAGTACTTC. The encoded protein is CASSPNRNYEQYF.

V usage is TRBV6-6 and J usage is TRBJ1-2; D perhaps matches TRBD1 (5 bases). Looked up from germline, CDR1 is MNHNY and CDR2 is SVGAGI (reference sequence). The CDR3 consists of 14 residues. V was trimmed by 6 bases and J by 3 bases, leaving 14 bases between them. For the CDR3, the DNA is TGTGCCAGCAGGTACGAGGACACCGACTATGGCTACACCTTC. Translation gives CASRYEDTDYGYTF.

CDR3 loop: CASLRRVTTDTQYF. The CDR3 DNA is TGTGCCAGCCTCCGGCGAGTCACCACAGATACGCAGTATTTT. V gene TRBV28 combines with J gene TRBJ2-3; D is uncertain. In germline, CDR1 is MDHEN, CDR2 SYDVKM. This CDR3 is 14 amino acids long. V was cut by 8 bases and J by 2 bases, with 14 bases left in between.